This TCR beta chain was identified during a study of shared clonotypes between healthy human individuals. About the research overall: Every donor yielded three CD4 naive, three CD4 memory, two CD8 naive and one CD8 memory plate.

As regards this clone: Its specificity is not known.

The authors ran the assay at deep level. Data came from immunoSEQ multiplex PCR; TCRdb stores just in-frame clones and leaves some out. Among around 720,000 clones, approximately 73% were seen once, and the ten largest hold 1.5% to 2%. The ends were cut back, 10 bases at V and 8 bases at J, with 17 bases in the middle. Germline V gene data show CDR1 as MNHEY and CDR2 as SVGAGI. CDR3 length: 13 amino acids. Study-level results: Among the subsets, naive ones generally showed larger estimated richness than memory ones.

The sequence came from a woman aged 25-40 years in good health. Sequencing was carried out using memory CD4+ T cells sorted from blood. Subset in this sample: CD45RA-negative fraction. The chain recombines TRBV6-5 with TRBJ1-4; maybe TRBD1 (5 bases). The chain's CDR3 is CATRPGGTEKLFF. The CDR3 bases are TGTGCCACCCGACCGGGCGGGACGGAAAAACTGTTTTTT.